Listed here are 15 T cell receptor beta chains from one sample, sequenced in a study of shared clonotypes between healthy human individuals. Measured with immunoSEQ multiplex PCR; TCRdb has only the in-frame clones, and not every one. The table has 2 million to 2.5 million clones, 85% to 95% seen once; the top ten hold about 0.37%. The material sequenced was naive CD4+ T cells from PBMCs. As for subset: CD45RA+ positively selected. These receptors were obtained from a man aged 18 to 35 in good health. Some clones in this sample may be carry-over from other donors' samples.

The chain employs TRBV5-5 and TRBJ2-1; TRBD1 matches 9 bases. V lost 2 bases, J lost 9 bases, and 9 bases stayed unmatched. Germline lookup yields CDR1 SGHKS and CDR2 YYEKEE (reference sequence). This CDR3 has 15 residues. The CDR3 spells CASSFWDRAPGEQFF. CDR3 DNA sequence: TGTGCCAGCAGCTTCTGGGACAGGGCTCCCGGTGAGCAGTTCTTC. The full variable domain, in which reference TRBV5-5 and TRBJ2-1 provide the parts outside the CDR3, is DAGVTQSPTHLIKTRGQQVTLRCSPISGHKSVSWYQQVLGQGPQFIFQYYEKEERGRGNFPDRFSARQFPNYSSELNVNALLLGDSALYLCASSFWDRAPGEQFFGPGTRLTVL.

DNA of the CDR3: TGTGCCAGCAGCTTGGGATTCCTAGCGGGAGTCTCCCCCTCCTACAATGAGCAGTTCTTC. This sequence encodes CASSLGFLAGVSPSYNEQFF. This chain links TRBV5-4 with TRBJ2-1; 10 bases line up with TRBD2. Germline CDR1 and CDR2: SGHNT and YYREEE (reference sequence). This CDR3 has 20 amino acids. Trimming removed 0 bases from V and 0 bases from J; junction bases left unmatched: 12.

The rearrangement joins TRBV19 to TRBJ1-1; D possibly corresponds to TRBD1 (6 bases). Looked up from germline, CDR1 is LNHDA and CDR2 is SQIVND (reference sequence). V was trimmed by 7 bases and J by 5 bases, leaving 14 bases between them. The CDR3 length is 13 residues. CDR3 sequence: CASTRGTLTEAFF. The DNA of the CDR3 is TGTGCCAGTACCCGAGGGACATTGACTGAAGCTTTCTTT.

The chain joins TRBV11-2 to TRBJ2-3; no clear D gene. Germline CDR1 reads SGHAT; CDR2 reads FQNNGV. The V end lost 5 bases, the J end lost 2 bases, and 11 bases lay between the germline ends. The CDR3 is 14 residues long. The CDR3 DNA is TGTGCCAGCAGCCGGGTGGGCGACACAGATACGCAGTATTTT. Protein product: CASSRVGDTDTQYF. The whole variable domain, filled in from reference TRBV11-2 and TRBJ2-3, reads EAGVAQSPRYKIIEKRQSVAFWCNPISGHATLYWYQQILGQGPKLLIQFQNNGVVDDSQLPKDRFSAERLKGVDSTLKIQPAKLEDSAVYLCASSRVGDTDTQYFGPGTRLTVL.

On this clone itself: The sample carries other DNA sequences with the same CDR3. The CDR3 is CASSYSASSYEQYF. For the CDR3, the DNA is TGTGCCAGCAGTTACTCCGCCAGCTCCTACGAGCAGTACTTC. The chain carries TRBV6-5 and TRBJ2-7; no clear D. Germline loops: CDR1 MNHEY, CDR2 SVGAGI. The ends were cut back, 0 bases at V and 0 bases at J, with 6 bases in the middle. The CDR3 totals 14 residues.

The chain recombines TRBV2 with TRBJ2-4; 8 bases are shared with TRBD2. This CDR3 has 14 amino acids. Germline CDR1 is SNHLY and CDR2 is FYNNEI. V dropped 6 bases and J dropped 7; count of bases not matched to a gene: 8. CDR3 nucleotide sequence: TGTGCCAGCAGAGGAGGAGCGGGAGAGAACATTCAGTACTTC. Translating gives CASRGGAGENIQYF.

This chain joins TRBV10-1 and TRBJ2-2; 7 nucleotides align to TRBD1. This CDR3 is built from 13 residues. In germline, CDR1 is WNHNN, CDR2 SYGVQD (reference sequence). V lost 4 bases, J lost 7 bases, and 3 bases stayed unmatched. The CDR3: CASSARQGGELFF. The DNA of the CDR3 is TGCGCCAGCAGTGCCCGACAGGGCGGGGAGCTGTTTTTT.

This chain uses TRBV6-5 with TRBJ1-1; no clear D. V lost 0 bases and J 5 bases, leaving 10 bases between the germline ends. Germline V gives CDR1 MNHEY, CDR2 SVGAGI. The CDR3 runs 14 residues. CDR3 protein: CASSYSWDGTEAFF. The CDR3 nucleotides are TGTGCCAGCAGTTACTCCTGGGATGGAACTGAAGCTTTCTTT.

This sequence joins TRBV5-6 and TRBJ2-1; 12 nucleotides match TRBD2. The CDR3 loop spans 15 amino acids. The germline V gene has CDR1 SGHDT and CDR2 YYEEEE. V was pared by 4 bases and J by 8 bases, with 7 bases of the junction left unmatched. The CDR3: CASSKRLAGDDEQFF. The CDR3 DNA is TGTGCCAGCAGCAAACGACTAGCGGGAGACGATGAGCAGTTCTTC.

The chain employs TRBV6-5 and TRBJ2-7; D gene ambiguous. Germline V gives CDR1 MNHEY, CDR2 SVGAGI. The V end was cut by 4 bases, the J end by 2 bases, with 18 bases between. The CDR3 runs to 16 residues. The chain's CDR3 is CASSWSASLPAYEQYF. The CDR3, as DNA: TGTGCCAGCAGTTGGTCGGCCTCTCTCCCCGCCTACGAGCAGTACTTC.

Details on this clone: The same CDR3 also results from other DNA sequences found in this sample. The gene calls are TRBV19 and TRBJ1-3, with D maybe TRBD1 (5 bases). Germline V lookup: CDR1 LNHDA, CDR2 SQIVND (reference sequence). This CDR3 spans 14 amino acids. V lost 5 bases and J 2 bases, leaving 10 bases between the germline ends. Here the CDR3 DNA reads TGTGCCAGTAGTTCCGGGGGACCTGGAAACACCATATATTTT. Translated, it gives CASSSGGPGNTIYF.

The genes are TRBV9 and TRBJ2-5; TRBD1 might be the D (5 bases). Germline values: CDR1 SGDLS, CDR2 YYNGEE. V lost 2 bases and J lost 1, with 9 bases in between. CDR3 length: 14 amino acids. The CDR3 is CASSVGQTQETQYF. The CDR3 bases are TGTGCCAGCAGCGTGGGGCAGACCCAAGAGACCCAGTACTTC.

This clone was observed a single time. The chain couples TRBV6-1 to TRBJ2-7, with TRBD2 matching 10 bases. CDR1 and CDR2 (germline): MNHNS, SASEGT. The length of the CDR3 is 15 residues. V lost 6 bases to trimming and J lost 2 bases; unmatched junction nucleotides: 7. The CDR3 DNA sequence: TGTGCCAGCAGGCTTGCCGGGACTAGCGCCTACGAGCAGTACTTC. This codes for CASRLAGTSAYEQYF.

This clone showed up just once. This chain connects TRBV5-1 to TRBJ2-2, with no clear D. The germline gives CDR1 SGHRS, CDR2 YFSETQ. The CDR3 runs to 14 residues. The V end was cut by 3 bases, the J end by 4 bases, with 10 bases between. The CDR3 DNA sequence: TGCGCCAGCAGCTCGTTTCGCGCCACCGGGGAGCTGTTTTTT. It is translated as CASSSFRATGELFF.

The V and J genes are TRBV7-9 and TRBJ1-1; the D gene is possibly TRBD1 (6 bases). Germline CDR1 reads SEHNR; CDR2 reads FQNEAQ (reference sequence). This CDR3 is 14 amino acids long. V lost 2 bases to trimming and J lost 7 bases, with 14 bases between them. The CDR3: CASSLSSGEVEAFF. The CDR3 bases are TGTGCCAGCAGCTTATCGTCAGGGGAGGTTGAAGCTTTCTTT.